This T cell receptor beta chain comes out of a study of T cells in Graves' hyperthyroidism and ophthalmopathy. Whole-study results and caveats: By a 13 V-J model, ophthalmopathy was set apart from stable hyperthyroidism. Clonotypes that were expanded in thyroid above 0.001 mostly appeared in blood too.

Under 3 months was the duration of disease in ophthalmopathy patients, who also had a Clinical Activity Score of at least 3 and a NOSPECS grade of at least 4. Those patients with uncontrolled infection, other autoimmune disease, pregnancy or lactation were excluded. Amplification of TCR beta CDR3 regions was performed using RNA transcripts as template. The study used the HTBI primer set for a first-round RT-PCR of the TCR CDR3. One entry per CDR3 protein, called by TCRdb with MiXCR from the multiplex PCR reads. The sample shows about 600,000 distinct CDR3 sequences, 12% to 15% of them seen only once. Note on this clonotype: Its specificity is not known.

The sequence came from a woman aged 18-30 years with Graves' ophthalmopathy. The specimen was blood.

CDR3 amino acids: CASSGRRNTEAFF. The CDR3 DNA is TGTGCCAGTAGTGGACGGAGGAACACTGAAGCTTTCTTT. The J gene is TRBJ1-1, the V gene TRBV19; no definite D call. Germline CDR1 and CDR2: LNHDA and SQIVND (reference sequence). V was trimmed by 5 bases and J by 1 base, leaving 8 bases between them. This CDR3 contains 13 residues.